The rows below give T cell receptor beta chains drawn from one sample of a study of T cell responses to AZD1222 COVID-19 vaccine. TCRdb keeps only in-frame clones here, not all; method: immunoSEQ multiplex PCR. The sample records 90,000 to 100,000 clones, 85% to 90% being singletons. The material was peripheral blood, obtained 28 days after the second AZD1222 dose. These receptors were collected from an adult who received the AZD1222 COVID-19 vaccine. Both conserved end residues are part of each CDR3. D genes are given only for firm matches. Size is stated for part of the rows, as once, few or many counts, or as a class when the clone is expanded.

j_gene: TRBJ1-6; v_gene: TRBV19; d_gene: TRBD1; abundance: NA; CDR3aa: CASGGRGQINSPLHF; CDR3nt: TGTGCCAGTGGGGGAAGGGGGCAGATTAATTCACCCCTCCACTTT
j_gene: TRBJ1-3; v_gene: TRBV6-5; d_gene: NA; abundance: few; CDR3aa: CASSYSSSGNTIYF; CDR3nt: TGTGCCAGCAGTTACTCAAGCTCTGGAAACACCATATATTTT
j_gene: TRBJ1-6; v_gene: TRBV2; d_gene: NA; abundance: NA; CDR3aa: CASSEWDRGNSPLHF; CDR3nt: TGTGCCAGCAGTGAATGGGATAGGGGGAATTCACCCCTCCACTTT
j_gene: TRBJ1-1; v_gene: TRBV25-1; d_gene: TRBD1; abundance: NA; CDR3aa: CASSAQGAYVEAFF; CDR3nt: TGTGCCAGCAGTGCCCAGGGGGCGTACGTTGAAGCTTTCTTT
j_gene: TRBJ1-4; v_gene: TRBV18; d_gene: NA; abundance: NA; CDR3aa: CASSFTSATNEKLFF; CDR3nt: TGTGCCAGCTCATTCACAAGTGCAACTAATGAAAAACTGTTTTTT
j_gene: TRBJ1-1; v_gene: TRBV11-1; d_gene: NA; abundance: few; CDR3aa: CASSWGRDTAFF; CDR3nt: TGTGCCAGCAGCTGGGGGCGGGACACAGCTTTCTTT
j_gene: TRBJ2-1; v_gene: TRBV10-3; d_gene: TRBD2; abundance: NA; CDR3aa: CAISSGTSSNEQFF; CDR3nt: TGTGCCATCAGTTCCGGGACTAGCAGCAATGAGCAGTTCTTC
j_gene: TRBJ2-3; v_gene: TRBV15; d_gene: NA; abundance: NA; CDR3aa: CATSREGGTRGTQYF; CDR3nt: TGTGCCACCAGCAGAGAGGGCGGGACAAGGGGGACGCAGTATTTT
j_gene: TRBJ2-3; v_gene: TRBV19; d_gene: NA; abundance: NA; CDR3aa: CASSTTGSTADTQYF; CDR3nt: TGTGCCAGTAGCACAACCGGGAGTACCGCAGATACGCAGTATTTT
j_gene: TRBJ1-2; v_gene: TRBV10-3; d_gene: NA; abundance: NA; CDR3aa: CAISEKQVLPPTNYGYTF; CDR3nt: TGTGCCATCAGTGAGAAGCAGGTCCTTCCACCTACTAACTATGGCTACACCTTC
j_gene: TRBJ1-1; v_gene: TRBV11-3; d_gene: NA; abundance: once; CDR3aa: CASSLLLNTEAFF; CDR3nt: TGTGCCAGCAGCTTGTTGCTGAACACTGAAGCTTTCTTT
j_gene: TRBJ2-2; v_gene: TRBV11-1; d_gene: TRBD2; abundance: NA; CDR3aa: CASSPRLAGTGELFF; CDR3nt: TGTGCCAGCAGCCCACGACTAGCGGGAACCGGGGAGCTGTTTTTT
j_gene: TRBJ1-5; v_gene: TRBV5-8; d_gene: NA; abundance: NA; CDR3aa: CASSLDSNQPQHF; CDR3nt: TGTGCCAGCAGCTTGGACAGTAATCAGCCCCAGCATTTT
j_gene: TRBJ1-2; v_gene: TRBV27; d_gene: NA; abundance: NA; CDR3aa: CASSLSWGNYGYTF; CDR3nt: TGTGCCAGCAGTTTATCGTGGGGGAACTATGGCTACACCTTC
j_gene: TRBJ2-5; v_gene: TRBV21-1; d_gene: NA; abundance: NA; CDR3aa: CASSKGVPVQETQYF; CDR3nt: TGTGCCAGCAGCAAAGGGGTCCCTGTCCAAGAGACCCAGTACTTC
j_gene: TRBJ2-1; v_gene: TRBV29-1; d_gene: NA; abundance: NA; CDR3aa: CTYRDSYNEQFF; CDR3nt: TGCACCTACAGGGACTCCTACAATGAGCAGTTCTTC
j_gene: TRBJ2-1; v_gene: TRBV30; d_gene: NA; abundance: NA; CDR3aa: CAWSKGKLTYNEQFF; CDR3nt: TGTGCCTGGAGTAAAGGCAAGTTGACCTACAATGAGCAGTTCTTC
j_gene: TRBJ2-3; v_gene: TRBV15; d_gene: NA; abundance: NA; CDR3aa: CATSRDSRWTGTDTQYF; CDR3nt: TGTGCCACCAGCAGAGATTCCCGCTGGACCGGCACAGATACGCAGTATTTT
j_gene: TRBJ2-2; v_gene: TRBV15; d_gene: TRBD2; abundance: NA; CDR3aa: CATSRDKVAGKLLRDTGELFF; CDR3nt: TGTGCCACCAGCAGAGATAAGGTAGCGGGAAAGTTACTGCGGGACACCGGGGAGCTGTTTTTT
j_gene: TRBJ2-7; v_gene: TRBV30; d_gene: NA; abundance: few; CDR3aa: CAWSVRIELDEQYF; CDR3nt: TGTGCCTGGAGTGTACGTATCGAGCTCGACGAGCAGTACTTC